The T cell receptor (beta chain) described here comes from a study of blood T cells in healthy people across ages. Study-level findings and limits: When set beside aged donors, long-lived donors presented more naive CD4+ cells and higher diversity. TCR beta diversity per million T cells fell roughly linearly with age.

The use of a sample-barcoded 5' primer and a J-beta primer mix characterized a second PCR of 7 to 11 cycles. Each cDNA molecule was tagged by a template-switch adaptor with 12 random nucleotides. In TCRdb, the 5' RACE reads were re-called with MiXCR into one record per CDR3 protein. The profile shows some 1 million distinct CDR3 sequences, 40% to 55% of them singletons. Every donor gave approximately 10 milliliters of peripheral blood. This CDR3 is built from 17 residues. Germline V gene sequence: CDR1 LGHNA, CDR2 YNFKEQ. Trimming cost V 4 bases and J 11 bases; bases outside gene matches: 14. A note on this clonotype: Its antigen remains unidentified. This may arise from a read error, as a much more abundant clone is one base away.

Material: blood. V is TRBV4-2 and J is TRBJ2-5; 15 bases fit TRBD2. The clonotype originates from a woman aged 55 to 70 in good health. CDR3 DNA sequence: TGTGCCAGCAGCCTCGGGACTAGCGGGAGGTCAATGAATGAGCAGTACTTC. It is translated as CASSLGTSGRSMNEQYF.